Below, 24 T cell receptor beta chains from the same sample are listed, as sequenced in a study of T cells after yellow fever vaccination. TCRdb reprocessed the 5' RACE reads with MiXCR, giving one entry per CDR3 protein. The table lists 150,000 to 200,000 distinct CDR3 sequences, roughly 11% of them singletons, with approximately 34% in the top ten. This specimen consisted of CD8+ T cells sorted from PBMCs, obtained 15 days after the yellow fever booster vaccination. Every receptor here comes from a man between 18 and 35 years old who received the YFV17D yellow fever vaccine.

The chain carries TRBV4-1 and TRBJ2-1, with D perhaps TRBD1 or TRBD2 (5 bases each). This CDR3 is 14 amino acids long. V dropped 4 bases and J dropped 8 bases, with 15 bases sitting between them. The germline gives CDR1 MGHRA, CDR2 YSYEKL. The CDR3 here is CASSPYEGIDEQFF. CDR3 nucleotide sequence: TGCGCCAGCAGCCCCTATGAGGGGATCGATGAGCAGTTCTTC.

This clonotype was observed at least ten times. The DNA of the CDR3 is TGCAGTGCACGGACAGGAGGCTACGAGCAGTACTTC. It encodes CSARTGGYEQYF. This chain connects TRBV20-1 to TRBJ2-7; 7 bases line up with TRBD1. The V segment lost 6 bases and the J segment 3 bases; nucleotides outside the gene matches: 5. This CDR3 has 12 amino acids. Looked up from germline, CDR1 is DFQATT and CDR2 is SNEGSKA (reference sequence).

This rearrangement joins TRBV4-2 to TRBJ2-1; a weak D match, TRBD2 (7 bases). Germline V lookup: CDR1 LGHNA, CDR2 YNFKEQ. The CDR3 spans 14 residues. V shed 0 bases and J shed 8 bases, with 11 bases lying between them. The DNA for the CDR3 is TGTGCCAGCAGCCAAGAAGGGGGGAGGGATGAGCAGTTCTTC. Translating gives CASSQEGGRDEQFF.

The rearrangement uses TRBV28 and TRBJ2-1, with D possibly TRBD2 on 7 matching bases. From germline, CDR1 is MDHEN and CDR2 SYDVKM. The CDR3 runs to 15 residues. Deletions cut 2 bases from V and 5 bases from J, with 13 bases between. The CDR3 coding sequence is TGTGCCAGCAGTTTAGTCCGGGGGGCCGACAATGAGCAGTTCTTC. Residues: CASSLVRGADNEQFF.

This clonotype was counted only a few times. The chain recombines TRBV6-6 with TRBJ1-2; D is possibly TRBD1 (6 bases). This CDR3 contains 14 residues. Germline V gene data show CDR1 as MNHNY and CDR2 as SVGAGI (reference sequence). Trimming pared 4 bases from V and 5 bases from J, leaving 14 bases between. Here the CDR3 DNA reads TGTGCCAGCAGTTCCAGGGGACCCTCGTATGGCTACACCTTC. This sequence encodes CASSSRGPSYGYTF.

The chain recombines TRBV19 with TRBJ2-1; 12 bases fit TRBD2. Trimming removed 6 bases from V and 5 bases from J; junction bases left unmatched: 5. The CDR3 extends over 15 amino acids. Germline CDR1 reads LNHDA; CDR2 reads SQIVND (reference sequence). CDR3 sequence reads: CASRSLAGGNNEQFF. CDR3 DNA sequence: TGTGCCAGTAGGTCGCTAGCGGGGGGGAACAATGAGCAGTTCTTC.

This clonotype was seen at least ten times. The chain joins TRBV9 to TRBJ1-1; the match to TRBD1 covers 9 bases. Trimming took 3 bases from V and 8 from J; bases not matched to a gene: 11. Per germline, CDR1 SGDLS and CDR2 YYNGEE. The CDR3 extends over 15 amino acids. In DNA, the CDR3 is TGTGCCAGCAGCGAACCCCCCGGGACAGGGTCGGAAGCTTTCTTT. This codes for CASSEPPGTGSEAFF.

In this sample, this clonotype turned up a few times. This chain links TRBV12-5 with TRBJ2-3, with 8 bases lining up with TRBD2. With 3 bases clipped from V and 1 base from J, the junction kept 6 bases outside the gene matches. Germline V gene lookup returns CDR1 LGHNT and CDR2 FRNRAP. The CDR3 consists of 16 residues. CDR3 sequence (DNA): TGTGCTAGTGGTTTCCTGACTAGCGTGGGCACAGATACGCAGTATTTT. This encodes CASGFLTSVGTDTQYF.

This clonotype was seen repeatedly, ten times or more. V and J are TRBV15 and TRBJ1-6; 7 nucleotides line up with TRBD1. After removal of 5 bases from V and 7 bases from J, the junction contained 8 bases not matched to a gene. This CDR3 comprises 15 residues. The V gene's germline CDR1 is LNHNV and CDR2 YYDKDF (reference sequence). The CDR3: CATSARDSTNSPLHF. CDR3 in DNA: TGTGCCACCAGCGCCCGGGACAGTACCAATTCACCCCTCCACTTT.

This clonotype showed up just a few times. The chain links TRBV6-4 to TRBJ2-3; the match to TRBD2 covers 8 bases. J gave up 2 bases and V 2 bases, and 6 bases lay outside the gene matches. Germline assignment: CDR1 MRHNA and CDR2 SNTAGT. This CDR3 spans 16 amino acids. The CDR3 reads CASSDNGLAPTDTQYF. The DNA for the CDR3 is TGTGCCAGCAGTGACAACGGACTAGCCCCCACAGATACGCAGTATTTT.

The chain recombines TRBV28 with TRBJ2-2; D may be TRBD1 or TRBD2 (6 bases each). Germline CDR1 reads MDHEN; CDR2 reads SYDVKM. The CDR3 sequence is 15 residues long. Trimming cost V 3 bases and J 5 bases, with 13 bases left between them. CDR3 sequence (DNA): TGTGCCAGCAGTTTCCGGGGGCGGCGGACCGGGGAGCTGTTTTTT. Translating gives CASSFRGRRTGELFF.

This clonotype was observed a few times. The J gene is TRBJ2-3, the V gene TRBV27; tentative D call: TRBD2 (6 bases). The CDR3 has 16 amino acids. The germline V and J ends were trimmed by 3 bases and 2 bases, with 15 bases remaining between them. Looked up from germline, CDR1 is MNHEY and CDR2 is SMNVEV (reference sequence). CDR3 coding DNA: TGTGCCAGCAGTTTCTCCGGTGGGACTTACACAGATACGCAGTATTTT. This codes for CASSFSGGTYTDTQYF.

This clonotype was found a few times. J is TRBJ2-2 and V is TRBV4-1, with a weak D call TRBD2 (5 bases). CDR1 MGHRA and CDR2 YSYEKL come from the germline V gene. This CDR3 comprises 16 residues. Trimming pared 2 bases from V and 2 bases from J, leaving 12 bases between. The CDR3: CASSQFSGLNTGELFF. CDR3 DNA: TGCGCCAGCAGCCAATTCAGCGGACTCAACACCGGGGAGCTGTTTTTT.

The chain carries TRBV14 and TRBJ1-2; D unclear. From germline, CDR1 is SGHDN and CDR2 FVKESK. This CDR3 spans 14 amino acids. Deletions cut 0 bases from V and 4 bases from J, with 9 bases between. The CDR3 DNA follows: TGTGCCAGCAGCCAAGAGCCGGGAACCTATGGCTACACCTTC. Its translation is CASSQEPGTYGYTF.

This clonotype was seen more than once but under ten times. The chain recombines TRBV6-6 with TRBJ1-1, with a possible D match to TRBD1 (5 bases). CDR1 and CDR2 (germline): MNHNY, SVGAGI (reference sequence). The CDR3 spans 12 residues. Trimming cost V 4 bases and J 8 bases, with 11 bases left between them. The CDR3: CASSFRAAEAFF. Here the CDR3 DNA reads TGTGCCAGCAGTTTCAGGGCCGCCGAAGCTTTCTTT.

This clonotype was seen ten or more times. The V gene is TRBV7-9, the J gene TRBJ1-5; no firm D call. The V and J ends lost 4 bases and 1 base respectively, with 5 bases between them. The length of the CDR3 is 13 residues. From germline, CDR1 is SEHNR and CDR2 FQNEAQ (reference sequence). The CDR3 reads CASSYLSNQPQHF. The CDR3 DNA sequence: TGTGCCAGCAGCTATCTAAGCAATCAGCCCCAGCATTTT.

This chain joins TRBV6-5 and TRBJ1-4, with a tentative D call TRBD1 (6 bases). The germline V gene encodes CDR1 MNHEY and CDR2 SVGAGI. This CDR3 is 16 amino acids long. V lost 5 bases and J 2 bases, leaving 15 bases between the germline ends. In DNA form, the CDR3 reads TGTGCCAGCAGTACGACGGGGGCCGGCACTAATGAAAAACTGTTTTTT. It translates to CASSTTGAGTNEKLFF.

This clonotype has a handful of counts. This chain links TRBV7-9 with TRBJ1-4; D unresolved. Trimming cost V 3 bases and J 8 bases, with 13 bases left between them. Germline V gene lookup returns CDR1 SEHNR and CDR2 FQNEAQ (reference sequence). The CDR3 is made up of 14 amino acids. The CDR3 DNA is TGTGCCAGCAGCTTGGTAGGCCTTGCGGAAAAACTGTTTTTT. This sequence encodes CASSLVGLAEKLFF. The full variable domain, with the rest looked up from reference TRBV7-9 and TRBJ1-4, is DTGVSQNPRHKITKRGQNVTFRCDPISEHNRLYWYRQTLGQGPEFLTYFQNEAQLEKSRLLSDRFSAERPKGSFSTLEIQRTEQGDSAMYLCASSLVGLAEKLFFGSGTQLSVL.

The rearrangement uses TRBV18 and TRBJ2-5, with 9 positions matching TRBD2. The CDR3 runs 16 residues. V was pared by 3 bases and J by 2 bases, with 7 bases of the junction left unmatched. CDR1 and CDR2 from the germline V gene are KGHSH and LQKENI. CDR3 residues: CASSPSAGGRQETQYF. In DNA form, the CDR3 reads TGTGCCAGCTCACCGTCGGCGGGGGGGCGGCAAGAGACCCAGTACTTC.

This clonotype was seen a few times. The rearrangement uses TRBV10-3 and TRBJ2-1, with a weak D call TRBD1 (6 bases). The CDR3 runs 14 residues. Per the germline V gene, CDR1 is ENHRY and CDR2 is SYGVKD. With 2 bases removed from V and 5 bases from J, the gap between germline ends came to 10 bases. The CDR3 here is CAISETGTNNEQFF. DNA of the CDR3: TGTGCCATCAGTGAGACCGGGACAAACAATGAGCAGTTCTTC.

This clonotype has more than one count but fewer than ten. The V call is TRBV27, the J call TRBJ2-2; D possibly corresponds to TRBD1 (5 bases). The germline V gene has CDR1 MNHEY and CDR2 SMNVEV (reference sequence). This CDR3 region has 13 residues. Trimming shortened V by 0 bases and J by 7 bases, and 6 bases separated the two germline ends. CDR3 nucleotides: TGTGCCAGCAGTTTATCAGGGGTCGGGGAGCTGTTTTTT. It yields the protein CASSLSGVGELFF.

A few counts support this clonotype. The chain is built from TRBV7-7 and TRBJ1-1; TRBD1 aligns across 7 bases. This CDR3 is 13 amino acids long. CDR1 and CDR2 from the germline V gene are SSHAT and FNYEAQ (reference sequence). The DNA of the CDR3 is TGTGCTAGCGCCCAGGGGGTTAACACTGAAGCTTTCTTT. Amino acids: CASAQGVNTEAFF.

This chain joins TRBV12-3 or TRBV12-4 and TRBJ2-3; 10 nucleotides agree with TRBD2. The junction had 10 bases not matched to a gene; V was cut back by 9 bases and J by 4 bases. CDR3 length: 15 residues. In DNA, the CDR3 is TGTGCCAGTCTCGAGGGACTAGCGAGTTCAGATACGCAGTATTTT. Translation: CASLEGLASSDTQYF.

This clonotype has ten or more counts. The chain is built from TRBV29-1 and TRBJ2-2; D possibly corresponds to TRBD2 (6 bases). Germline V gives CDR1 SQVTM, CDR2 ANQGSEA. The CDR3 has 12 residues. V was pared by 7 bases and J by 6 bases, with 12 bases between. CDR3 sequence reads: CSGHSGAGELFF. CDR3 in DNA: TGCAGCGGACATTCGGGGGCCGGGGAGCTGTTTTTT.